This T cell receptor beta chain came from a study of cytomegalovirus exposure and HLA in healthy donors. PCR employed 60 Vbeta and 13 Jbeta primers. The table came from immunoSEQ multiplex PCR; TCRdb's copy has only in-frame clones and leaves some out. The profile covers around 110,000 clones, with about four fifths appearing a single time and around 4% taken by the ten largest. Trimming at V came to 2 bases and at J to 7 bases, leaving 7 bases not matched to a gene. Germline V lookup: CDR1 MNHNS, CDR2 SASEGT. This CDR3 has 15 residues. The rearrangement uses TRBV6-1 and TRBJ2-1; 8 positions agree with TRBD2. This TCR was recovered from a woman in her twenties or thirties in good health and CMV-seronegative. Sequencing input: PBMCs. CDR3 residues: CASSEPAGASNEQFF. The DNA of the CDR3 is TGTGCCAGCAGTGAACCAGCGGGAGCTTCGAATGAGCAGTTCTTC.